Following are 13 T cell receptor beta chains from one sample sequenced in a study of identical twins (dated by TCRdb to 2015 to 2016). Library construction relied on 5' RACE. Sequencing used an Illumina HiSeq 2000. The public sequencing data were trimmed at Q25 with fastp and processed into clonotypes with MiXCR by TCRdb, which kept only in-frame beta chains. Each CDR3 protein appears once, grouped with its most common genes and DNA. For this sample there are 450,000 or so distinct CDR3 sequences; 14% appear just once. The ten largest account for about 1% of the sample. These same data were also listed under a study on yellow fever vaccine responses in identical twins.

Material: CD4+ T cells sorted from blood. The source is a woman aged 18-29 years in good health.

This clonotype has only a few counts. DNA of the CDR3: TGCAGTGCTAGAGGGCAAAGGGTGTTGTACGAGCAGTACTTC. This codes for CSARGQRVLYEQYF. V usage is TRBV20-1 and J usage is TRBJ2-7; D not resolved. Germline CDR1 DFQATT, CDR2 SNEGSKA (reference sequence). The ends were cut back, 1 base at V and 4 bases at J, with 14 bases in the middle. The CDR3 loop spans 14 amino acids.

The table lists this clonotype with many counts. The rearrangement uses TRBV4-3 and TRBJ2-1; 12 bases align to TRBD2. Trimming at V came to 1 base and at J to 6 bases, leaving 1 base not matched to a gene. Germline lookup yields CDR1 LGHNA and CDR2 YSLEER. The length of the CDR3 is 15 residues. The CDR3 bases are TGCGCCAGCAGCCAAGGACTAGCGGGAGTCAATGAGCAGTTCTTC. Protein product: CASSQGLAGVNEQFF.

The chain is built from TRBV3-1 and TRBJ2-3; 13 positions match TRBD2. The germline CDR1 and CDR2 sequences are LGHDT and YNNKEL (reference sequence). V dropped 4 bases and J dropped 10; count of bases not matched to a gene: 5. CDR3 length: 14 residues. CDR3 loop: CASSPGTSGEAQYF. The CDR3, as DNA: TGTGCCAGCAGCCCCGGGACTAGCGGGGAGGCGCAGTATTTT.

The CDR3 bases are TGCAGTGCTTTGGACATAGCCAAAAACATTCAGTACTTC. This sequence encodes CSALDIAKNIQYF. The chain employs TRBV20-1 and TRBJ2-4, with D maybe TRBD1 (5 bases). The CDR3 runs to 13 residues. Trimming pared 5 bases from V and 0 bases from J, leaving 8 bases between. Germline values: CDR1 DFQATT, CDR2 SNEGSKA (reference sequence).

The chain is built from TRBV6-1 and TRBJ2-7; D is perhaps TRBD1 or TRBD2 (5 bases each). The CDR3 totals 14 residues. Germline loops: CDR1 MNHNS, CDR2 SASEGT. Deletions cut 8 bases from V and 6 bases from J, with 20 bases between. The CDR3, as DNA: TGTGCCAGCGGTATCGGGGCTGTCGGGTTCGAGCAGTACTTC. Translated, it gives CASGIGAVGFEQYF.

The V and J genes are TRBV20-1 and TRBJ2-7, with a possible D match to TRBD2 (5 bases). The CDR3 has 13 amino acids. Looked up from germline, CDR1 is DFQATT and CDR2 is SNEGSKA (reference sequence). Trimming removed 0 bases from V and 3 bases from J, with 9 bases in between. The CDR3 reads CSARDRTLYEQYF. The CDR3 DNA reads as TGCAGTGCTAGAGATAGGACTCTCTACGAGCAGTACTTC.

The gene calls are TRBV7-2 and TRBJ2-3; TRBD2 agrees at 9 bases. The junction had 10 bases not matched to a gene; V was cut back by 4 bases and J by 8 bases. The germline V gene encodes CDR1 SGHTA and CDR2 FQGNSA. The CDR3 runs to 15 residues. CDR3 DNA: TGTGCCAGCAGCTATAGCGGGGGCCTGCAGGGTACGCAGTATTTT. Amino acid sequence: CASSYSGGLQGTQYF.

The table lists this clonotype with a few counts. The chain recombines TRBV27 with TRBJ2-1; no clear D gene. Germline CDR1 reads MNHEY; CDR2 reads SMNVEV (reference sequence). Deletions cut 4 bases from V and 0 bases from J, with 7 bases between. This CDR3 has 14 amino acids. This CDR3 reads CASSSRSSYNEQFF. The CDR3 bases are TGTGCCAGCAGTTCCAGGTCCTCCTACAATGAGCAGTTCTTC.

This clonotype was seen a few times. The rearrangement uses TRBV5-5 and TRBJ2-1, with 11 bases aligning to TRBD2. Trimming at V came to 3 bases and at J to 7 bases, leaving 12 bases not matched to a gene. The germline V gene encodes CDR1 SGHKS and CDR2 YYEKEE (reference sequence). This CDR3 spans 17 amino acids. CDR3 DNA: TGTGCCAGCAGCTCAAAATTCACTAGCGGGAGTCCGAATGAGCAGTTCTTC. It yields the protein CASSSKFTSGSPNEQFF.

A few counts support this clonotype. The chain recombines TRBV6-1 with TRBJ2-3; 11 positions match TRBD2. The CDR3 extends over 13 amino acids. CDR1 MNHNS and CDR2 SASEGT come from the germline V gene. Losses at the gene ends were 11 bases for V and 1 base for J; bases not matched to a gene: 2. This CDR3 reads CAVSGRGTDTQYF. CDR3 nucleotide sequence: TGTGCCGTTAGCGGGAGGGGCACAGATACGCAGTATTTT.

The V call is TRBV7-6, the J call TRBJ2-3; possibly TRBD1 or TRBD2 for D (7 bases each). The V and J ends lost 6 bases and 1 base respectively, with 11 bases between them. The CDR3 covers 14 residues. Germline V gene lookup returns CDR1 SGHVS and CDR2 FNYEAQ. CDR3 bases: TGTGCCAGCAGGGCAGGGGGGGGCACAGATACGCAGTATTTT. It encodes CASRAGGGTDTQYF.

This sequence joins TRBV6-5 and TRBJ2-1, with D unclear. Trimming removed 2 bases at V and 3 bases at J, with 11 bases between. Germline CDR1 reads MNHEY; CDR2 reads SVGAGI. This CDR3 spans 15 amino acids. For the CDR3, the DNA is TGTGCCAGCAGTTACCAAGGACCGAACTACAATGAGCAGTTCTTC. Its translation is CASSYQGPNYNEQFF.

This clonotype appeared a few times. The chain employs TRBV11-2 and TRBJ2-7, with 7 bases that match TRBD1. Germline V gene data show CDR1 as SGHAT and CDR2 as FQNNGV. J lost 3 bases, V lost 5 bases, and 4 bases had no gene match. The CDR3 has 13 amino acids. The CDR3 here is CASSPYRGYEQYF. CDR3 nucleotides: TGTGCCAGCAGCCCTTACAGGGGCTACGAGCAGTACTTC.